Presented here are 5 T cell receptor beta chains from one specimen sequenced in a study of blood T cell repertoires in COVID-19. Assay: immunoSEQ multiplex PCR; the TCRdb copy retains only in-frame clones and omits some. The sample shows around 80,000 clones, almost 85% of them seen only once. The sequenced material came from peripheral blood. These receptor sequences come from a man in his fifties or sixties with COVID-19, enrolled during active disease.

This clone has a single count. The chain has TRBV6-5 and TRBJ1-5; D gene uncertain. Trimming left V 2 bases short and J 0 bases short, with 2 bases between. Germline V gene data show CDR1 as MNHEY and CDR2 as SVGAGI. This CDR3 region has 13 residues. The CDR3 DNA is TGTGCCAGCAGTTACCGTAGCAATCAGCCCCAGCATTTT. Residues: CASSYRSNQPQHF.

The rearrangement links TRBV5-4 to TRBJ2-2; 16 nucleotides match TRBD2. The CDR3 spans 17 residues. Germline CDR1 is SGHNT and CDR2 is YYREEE (reference sequence). V was pared by 4 bases and J by 4 bases, with 4 bases of the junction left unmatched. CDR3 protein: CASSGGTSGRATGELFF. The CDR3 region has the DNA TGTGCCAGCAGCGGGGGGACTAGCGGGAGGGCCACCGGGGAGCTGTTTTTT.

J is TRBJ1-1 and V is TRBV27; the D is unclear. Deletions cut 2 bases from V and 1 base from J, with 5 bases between. The CDR3 is 13 amino acids. CDR1 MNHEY and CDR2 SMNVEV come from the germline V gene (reference sequence). CDR3 DNA sequence: TGTGCCAGCAGTTTAGATAGGAACACTGAAGCTTTCTTT. Translating it yields CASSLDRNTEAFF.

The chain has TRBV19 and TRBJ2-2; possibly TRBD2 for D (6 bases). This CDR3 comprises 13 residues. Per the germline V gene, CDR1 is LNHDA and CDR2 is SQIVND (reference sequence). Trimming shortened V by 3 bases and J by 5 bases, and 7 bases separated the two germline ends. CDR3: CASSMRGTGELFF. The CDR3 nucleotides read TGTGCCAGTAGTATGCGGGGTACCGGGGAGCTGTTTTTT.

This chain connects TRBV19 to TRBJ2-7; D possibly corresponds to TRBD2 (6 bases). Germline V lookup: CDR1 LNHDA, CDR2 SQIVND (reference sequence). The ends were cut back, 5 bases at V and 0 bases at J, with 14 bases in the middle. The CDR3 is made up of 15 amino acids. In DNA, the CDR3 is TGTGCCAGTAGTGTGTTGGGGGGATCCTCCTACGAGCAGTACTTC. It codes for CASSVLGGSSYEQYF.